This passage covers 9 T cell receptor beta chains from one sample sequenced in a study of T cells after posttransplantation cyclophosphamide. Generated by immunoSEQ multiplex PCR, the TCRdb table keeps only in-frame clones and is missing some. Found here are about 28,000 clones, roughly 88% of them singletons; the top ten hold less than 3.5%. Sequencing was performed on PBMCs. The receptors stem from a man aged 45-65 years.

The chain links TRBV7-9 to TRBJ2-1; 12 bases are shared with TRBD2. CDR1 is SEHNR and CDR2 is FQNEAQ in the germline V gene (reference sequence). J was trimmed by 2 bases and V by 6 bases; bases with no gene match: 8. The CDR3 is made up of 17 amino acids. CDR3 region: CASRTSGRSPAYNEQFF. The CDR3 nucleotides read TGTGCCAGCAGAACTAGCGGGAGGTCCCCCGCCTACAATGAGCAGTTCTTC.

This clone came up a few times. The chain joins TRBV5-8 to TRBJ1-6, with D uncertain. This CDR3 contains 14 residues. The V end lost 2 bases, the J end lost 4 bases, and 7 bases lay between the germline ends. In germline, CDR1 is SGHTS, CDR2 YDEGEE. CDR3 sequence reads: CASSFIQYNSPLHF. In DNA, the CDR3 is TGTGCCAGCAGCTTTATCCAGTATAATTCACCCCTCCACTTT.

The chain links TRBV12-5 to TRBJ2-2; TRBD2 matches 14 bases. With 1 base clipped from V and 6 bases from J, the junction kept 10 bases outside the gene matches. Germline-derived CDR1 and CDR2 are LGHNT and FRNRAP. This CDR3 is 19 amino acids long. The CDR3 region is CASGLATTSGGAQPGELFF. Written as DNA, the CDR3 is TGTGCTAGTGGTTTGGCCACGACTAGCGGGGGGGCCCAGCCCGGGGAGCTGTTTTTT.

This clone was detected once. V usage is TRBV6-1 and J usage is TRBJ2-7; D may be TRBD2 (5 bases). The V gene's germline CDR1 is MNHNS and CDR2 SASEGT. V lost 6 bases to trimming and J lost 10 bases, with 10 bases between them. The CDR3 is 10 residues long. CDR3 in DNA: TGTGCCAGCAGGGAGGAAACCCAGTACTTC. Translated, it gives CASREETQYF.

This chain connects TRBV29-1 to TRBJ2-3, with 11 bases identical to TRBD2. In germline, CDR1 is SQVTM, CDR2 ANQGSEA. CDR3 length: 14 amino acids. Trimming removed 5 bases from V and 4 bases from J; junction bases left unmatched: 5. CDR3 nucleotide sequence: TGCAGCGTTCCTGTAGCGGGAGGGGCAGATACGCAGTATTTT. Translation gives CSVPVAGGADTQYF.

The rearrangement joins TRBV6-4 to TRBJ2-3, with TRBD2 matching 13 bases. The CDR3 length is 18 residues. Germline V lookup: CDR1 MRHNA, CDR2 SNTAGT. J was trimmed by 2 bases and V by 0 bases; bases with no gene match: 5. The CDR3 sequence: CASSDSAGLAGSTDTQYF. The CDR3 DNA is TGTGCCAGCAGTGACTCGGCGGGACTAGCGGGGTCCACAGATACGCAGTATTTT.

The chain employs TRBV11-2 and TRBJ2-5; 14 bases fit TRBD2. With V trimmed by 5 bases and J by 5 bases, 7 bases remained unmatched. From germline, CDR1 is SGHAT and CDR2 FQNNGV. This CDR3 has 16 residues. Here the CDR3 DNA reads TGTGCCAGCAGCCCCGGGACTAGCGGGGGTTGGGAGACCCAGTACTTC. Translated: CASSPGTSGGWETQYF. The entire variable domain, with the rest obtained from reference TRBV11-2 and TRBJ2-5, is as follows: EAGVAQSPRYKIIEKRQSVAFWCNPISGHATLYWYQQILGQGPKLLIQFQNNGVVDDSQLPKDRFSAERLKGVDSTLKIQPAKLEDSAVYLCASSPGTSGGWETQYFGPGTRLLVL.

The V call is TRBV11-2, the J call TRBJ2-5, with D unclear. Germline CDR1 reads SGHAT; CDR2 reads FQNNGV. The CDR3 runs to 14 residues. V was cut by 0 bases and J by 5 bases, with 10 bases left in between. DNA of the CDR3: TGTGCCAGCAGCTTAGATCGAACAGTGGAGACCCAGTACTTC. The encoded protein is CASSLDRTVETQYF.

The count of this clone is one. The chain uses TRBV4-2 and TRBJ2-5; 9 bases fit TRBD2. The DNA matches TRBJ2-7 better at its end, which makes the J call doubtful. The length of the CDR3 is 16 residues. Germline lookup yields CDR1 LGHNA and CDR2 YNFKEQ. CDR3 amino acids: CASSQEVLAGNYEQYF. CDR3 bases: TGTGCCAGCAGCCAGGAGGTTCTAGCGGGAAACTACGAGCAGTACTTC.